One sample yielded the 21 T cell receptor beta chains listed below, sequenced in a study of identical twins. From the 5' RACE reads, TCRdb called clonotypes with MiXCR, one entry per CDR3 protein. The repertoire has about 530,000 distinct CDR3 sequences, more than 20% of them found once; the top ten carry approximately 0.52%. The same sample was also used in a study of yellow fever vaccine responses in identical twins.

Material: CD4+ T cells sorted from blood. Every receptor here comes from a woman aged 18-29 years in good health.

The gene calls are TRBV20-1 and TRBJ2-7, with TRBD2 as a possible D gene (6 bases). Germline lookup yields CDR1 DFQATT and CDR2 SNEGSKA (reference sequence). The V gene lost 3 bases and the J gene lost 1 base, with 16 bases spanning the gap. The CDR3 loop spans 15 amino acids. This CDR3 is CSASPRMAGSYEQYF. Written as DNA, the CDR3 is TGCAGTGCTAGCCCCCGTATGGCGGGATCCTACGAGCAGTACTTC.

The chain uses TRBV29-1 and TRBJ2-1; TRBD2 agrees at 9 bases. In germline, CDR1 is SQVTM, CDR2 ANQGSEA. With 2 bases clipped from V and 7 bases from J, the junction kept 12 bases outside the gene matches. The CDR3 is 16 residues long. The CDR3 nucleotides are TGCAGCGTTGAATGGGTAGCGGGAGCATCGGCAAATGAGCAGTTCTTC. Protein sequence: CSVEWVAGASANEQFF.

The sample holds a few counts of this clonotype. The V call is TRBV6-5, the J call TRBJ2-1, with 9 bases that match TRBD1. Germline V gene data show CDR1 as MNHEY and CDR2 as SVGAGI. J was trimmed by 6 bases and V by 0 bases; bases with no gene match: 6. The CDR3 consists of 16 residues. The CDR3 coding sequence is TGTGCCAGCAGTTACTCCCCGGGACAGGGTTTCAATGAGCAGTTCTTC. Its protein is CASSYSPGQGFNEQFF.

This clonotype has more than one count but fewer than ten. The chain joins TRBV12-3 or TRBV12-4 to TRBJ1-1, with unresolved D. There are 13 residues in the CDR3. V lost 2 bases, J lost 1 base, and 5 bases lay in between. Written as DNA, the CDR3 is TGTGCCAGCAGTTTAATGAAGAACACTGAAGCTTTCTTT. Protein product: CASSLMKNTEAFF.

The chain is built from TRBV9 and TRBJ2-1; TRBD2 agrees at 7 bases. CDR3 length equals 16 residues. Germline V gene lookup returns CDR1 SGDLS and CDR2 YYNGEE. J gave up 4 bases and V 7 bases, and 14 bases lay outside the gene matches. The CDR3 reads CASGLPRASGYNEQFF. Written as DNA, the CDR3 is TGTGCCAGCGGGTTGCCCCGGGCTAGCGGTTACAATGAGCAGTTCTTC.

The V gene is TRBV4-1, the J gene TRBJ2-2; 9 bases fit TRBD2. The length of the CDR3 is 17 residues. Trimming took 0 bases from V and 4 from J; bases not matched to a gene: 6. Germline CDR1 MGHRA, CDR2 YSYEKL. In nucleotides, the CDR3 is TGCGCCAGCAGCCAAGATAGCGGGAGCAAGGTCACCGGGGAGCTGTTTTTT. Its translation: CASSQDSGSKVTGELFF.

This chain uses TRBV4-1 with TRBJ1-2; no definite D call. The CDR3 spans 15 residues. Trimming shortened V by 4 bases and J by 4 bases, and 16 bases separated the two germline ends. Germline CDR1 reads MGHRA; CDR2 reads YSYEKL. The CDR3 region has the DNA TGCGCCAGCAGCCTGAGTTGGGCCGACGTCTATGGCTACACCTTC. Translating it yields CASSLSWADVYGYTF.

In its sample, this clonotype was seen a few times. The rearrangement links TRBV19 to TRBJ1-5, with D possibly being TRBD1 (6 bases). The CDR3 totals 16 residues. The germline V gene encodes CDR1 LNHDA and CDR2 SQIVND (reference sequence). V lost 5 bases and J lost 2, with 16 bases in between. The CDR3 here is CASSVRDNGGNQPQHF. The DNA for the CDR3 is TGTGCCAGTAGTGTCCGGGACAACGGGGGCAATCAGCCCCAGCATTTT.

The chain links TRBV12-3 or TRBV12-4 to TRBJ2-3, with D perhaps TRBD1 or TRBD2 (5 bases each). There are 14 residues in the CDR3. The ends were cut back, 8 bases at V and 3 bases at J, with 15 bases in the middle. The CDR3 bases are TGTGCCAGCGGGACGTGGGAGCCAACAGATACGCAGTATTTT. This codes for CASGTWEPTDTQYF.

V is TRBV7-9 and J is TRBJ2-1; 8 bases are a match to TRBD1. There are 16 residues in the CDR3. The trim removed 7 bases at V and 2 bases at J, leaving 10 bases unmatched. Germline values: CDR1 SEHNR, CDR2 FQNEAQ (reference sequence). The CDR3 coding sequence is TGTGCCAGCACTCTACTCACAGGGGGAGCCTACAATGAGCAGTTCTTC. This sequence encodes CASTLLTGGAYNEQFF.

The genes are TRBV5-1 and TRBJ1-1, with D tentatively TRBD1 (5 bases). Trimming stripped 6 bases from V and 7 bases from J, with 22 bases between. The CDR3 loop spans 15 amino acids. Per the germline V gene, CDR1 is SGHRS and CDR2 is YFSETQ. CDR3 coding DNA: TGCGCCAGCACTCTAGGACACCTGAGGAACGGTGAAGCTTTCTTT. Translating gives CASTLGHLRNGEAFF. Full variable domain (outside the CDR3, taken from reference TRBV5-1 and TRBJ1-1): KAGVTQTPRYLIKTRGQQVTLSCSPISGHRSVSWYQQTPGQGLQFLFEYFSETQRNKGNFPGRFSGRQFSNSRSEMNVSTLELGDSALYLCASTLGHLRNGEAFFGQGTRLTVV.

The chain employs TRBV10-3 and TRBJ2-5; the match to TRBD2 covers 7 bases. With V trimmed by 3 bases and J by 3 bases, 4 bases remained unmatched. The CDR3 is made up of 14 amino acids. Germline lookup yields CDR1 ENHRY and CDR2 SYGVKD. Here the CDR3 reads CAISDGLAEETQYF. In DNA, the CDR3 is TGTGCCATCAGTGATGGGCTAGCGGAAGAGACCCAGTACTTC.

This clonotype was seen a few times. The rearrangement links TRBV20-1 to TRBJ2-3; D assignment may be TRBD1 or TRBD2 (7 bases each). The CDR3 is 15 residues long. CDR1 is DFQATT and CDR2 is SNEGSKA in the germline V gene (reference sequence). Between the trimmed V and J ends, which lost 6 bases and 2 bases, there was a span of 18 bases. CDR3 bases: TGCAGTGCCAGGGGGGGGGGACTAAACACAGATACGCAGTATTTT. This sequence encodes CSARGGGLNTDTQYF.

J is TRBJ2-1 and V is TRBV7-3, with D unresolved. This CDR3 contains 13 residues. Trimming removed 4 bases at V and 5 bases at J, with 9 bases between. Germline assignment: CDR1 SGHTA and CDR2 FQGTGA. CDR3: CASSYDPDNEQFF. CDR3 nucleotide sequence: TGTGCCAGCAGCTACGACCCGGACAATGAGCAGTTCTTC.

This clonotype has only a few counts. V and J are TRBV3-1 and TRBJ2-6; 11 nucleotides match TRBD2. V lost 5 bases, J lost 0 bases, and 6 bases stayed unmatched. The CDR3 sequence is 18 residues long. CDR1 is LGHDT, CDR2 YNNKEL, per germline (reference sequence). The DNA for the CDR3 is TGTGCCAGCAGCTCCACTAGCGGGAGTTCCTCTGGGGCCAACGTCCTGACTTTC. Encoded protein: CASSSTSGSSSGANVLTF.

The chain recombines TRBV6-5 with TRBJ1-1; no definite D call. Germline V gives CDR1 MNHEY, CDR2 SVGAGI. The CDR3 runs to 14 residues. V shed 3 bases and J shed 4 bases, with 12 bases lying between them. This CDR3 reads CASSYTTPATEAFF. CDR3 in DNA: TGTGCCAGCAGTTATACAACCCCGGCCACTGAAGCTTTCTTT.

This clonotype was seen a few times. This chain uses TRBV12-3 or TRBV12-4 with TRBJ1-2; D possibly corresponds to TRBD1 (5 bases). The CDR3 extends over 12 amino acids. Trimming cost V 6 bases and J 8 bases, with 13 bases left between them. CDR3 nucleotides: TGTGCCAGCAGCAGGGACTCGAGGGGCTACACCTTC. It yields the protein CASSRDSRGYTF.

The V gene is TRBV27, the J gene TRBJ2-2; D is uncertain. Germline CDR1 and CDR2: MNHEY and SMNVEV (reference sequence). The CDR3 has 16 amino acids. V lost 5 bases and J 2 bases, leaving 15 bases between the germline ends. The CDR3 DNA reads as TGTGCCAGCAGTCCGCCAGGAGCGACAAACACCGGGGAGCTGTTTTTT. It is translated as CASSPPGATNTGELFF.

This chain uses TRBV6-5 with TRBJ2-1, with TRBD2 as a possible D gene (5 bases). Germline lookup yields CDR1 MNHEY and CDR2 SVGAGI. The CDR3 is made up of 15 amino acids. V lost 2 bases to trimming and J lost 7 bases, with 15 bases between them. CDR3 sequence (DNA): TGTGCCAGCAGTTACGGTCTAGCCTCAATAAATGAGCAGTTCTTC. Its translation is CASSYGLASINEQFF.

This chain uses TRBV5-6 with TRBJ2-5; TRBD2 might be the D (5 bases). The germline CDR1 and CDR2 sequences are SGHDT and YYEEEE. CDR3 length: 14 amino acids. The ends were cut back, 0 bases at V and 4 bases at J, with 10 bases in the middle. CDR3 residues: CASSLASSRETQYF. The CDR3 DNA reads as TGTGCCAGCAGCTTGGCCTCTAGCCGAGAGACCCAGTACTTC.

The chain joins TRBV4-2 to TRBJ2-3; TRBD2 aligns across 8 bases. With V trimmed by 4 bases and J by 6 bases, 3 bases remained unmatched. Germline CDR1 and CDR2: LGHNA and YNFKEQ. The CDR3 is made up of 13 amino acids. The CDR3 reads CASSRTSLDTQYF. The CDR3 DNA reads TGTGCCAGCAGCCGGACTAGCCTTGATACGCAGTATTTT.